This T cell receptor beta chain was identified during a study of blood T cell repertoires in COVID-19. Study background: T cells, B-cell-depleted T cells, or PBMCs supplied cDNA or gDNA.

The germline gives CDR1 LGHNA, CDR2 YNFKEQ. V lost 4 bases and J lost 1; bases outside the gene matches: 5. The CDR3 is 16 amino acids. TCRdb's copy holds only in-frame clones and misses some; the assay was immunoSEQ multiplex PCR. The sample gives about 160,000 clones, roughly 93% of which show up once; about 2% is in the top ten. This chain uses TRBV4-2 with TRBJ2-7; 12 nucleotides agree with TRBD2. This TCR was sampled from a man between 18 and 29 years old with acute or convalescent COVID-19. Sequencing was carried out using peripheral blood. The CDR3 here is CASSRQTSGGSYEQYF. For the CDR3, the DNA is TGTGCCAGCAGCCGTCAGACTAGCGGGGGATCCTACGAGCAGTACTTC.